The rows below give T cell receptor beta chains drawn from one sample of a study of control samples from healthy donors and cancer patients. Here immunoSEQ multiplex PCR was the method, and the copy in TCRdb shows in-frame clones only, minus some. Seen here are some 18,000 clones, roughly 80% observed once, and the top ten hold about 29%. The material sequenced was PBMCs. All receptors come from a woman in her 70s with lung cancer. The CDR3 runs from the conserved cysteine through the conserved F or W. Each record gives: V gene, J gene, D gene, clone size, CDR3 protein, CDR3 DNA. The D gene is left open where the match is weak. Part of the rows lack a size; the others show once, few, many or a class for expanded clones.

v_call: TRBV2
j_call: TRBJ1-2
d_call: TRBD1
clone_size: -
cdr3_aa: CASSVGRGRSGYTF
cdr3_nt: TGTGCCAGCAGTGTCGGCAGGGGGAGGTCGGGCTACACCTTC

v_call: TRBV24-1
j_call: TRBJ2-7
d_call: -
clone_size: -
cdr3_aa: CATSATDSFEQYF
cdr3_nt: TGTGCCACCAGTGCCACGGACAGTTTCGAGCAGTACTTC

v_call: TRBV5-1
j_call: TRBJ2-2
d_call: TRBD2
clone_size: -
cdr3_aa: CASSLGLAANTGELFF
cdr3_nt: TGCGCCAGCAGCTTAGGACTAGCGGCGAACACCGGGGAGCTGTTTTTT

v_call: TRBV28
j_call: TRBJ1-5
d_call: TRBD1
clone_size: -
cdr3_aa: CKELWDRELSPRYQPQHF
cdr3_nt: TGTAAAGAACTATGGGACAGGGAATTATCCCCGAGATATCAGCCCCAGCATTTT

v_call: TRBV15
j_call: TRBJ1-1
d_call: -
clone_size: -
cdr3_aa: CATSRHQGTTEAFF
cdr3_nt: TGTGCCACCAGCAGACATCAGGGAACCACTGAAGCTTTCTTT

v_call: TRBV29-1
j_call: TRBJ1-3
d_call: -
clone_size: -
cdr3_aa: CSAAIAAGNTIYF
cdr3_nt: TGCAGCGCCGCCATCGCTGCTGGAAACACCATATATTTT

v_call: TRBV11-2
j_call: TRBJ2-7
d_call: TRBD2
clone_size: once
cdr3_aa: CASSFTGTSVYEQYF
cdr3_nt: TGTGCCAGCAGCTTTACCGGGACTAGCGTATACGAGCAGTACTTC

v_call: TRBV5-8
j_call: TRBJ2-7
d_call: -
clone_size: -
cdr3_aa: CASSLNPGTYEQYF
cdr3_nt: TGTGCCAGCAGCTTGAATCCAGGGACCTACGAGCAGTACTTC

v_call: TRBV6-2/TRBV6-3
j_call: TRBJ2-7
d_call: TRBD1
clone_size: -
cdr3_aa: CASSSTGESWEQYF
cdr3_nt: TGTGCCAGCAGTTCGACAGGGGAGTCTTGGGAGCAGTACTTC

v_call: TRBV6-5
j_call: TRBJ1-3
d_call: TRBD1
clone_size: -
cdr3_aa: CASSPDRGNTIYF
cdr3_nt: TGTGCCAGCAGTCCGGACAGGGGAAACACCATATATTTT

v_call: TRBV9
j_call: TRBJ2-3
d_call: TRBD2
clone_size: -
cdr3_aa: CASSVESGRGGTDTQYF
cdr3_nt: TGTGCCAGCAGCGTAGAAAGCGGGAGGGGAGGCACAGATACGCAGTATTTT

v_call: TRBV5-1
j_call: TRBJ2-5
d_call: TRBD2
clone_size: -
cdr3_aa: CASSLELAGGETQYF
cdr3_nt: TGCGCCAGCAGCTTGGAACTAGCGGGAGGAGAGACCCAGTACTTC

v_call: TRBV3-1/TRBV3-2
j_call: TRBJ1-3
d_call: -
clone_size: -
cdr3_aa: CASSRTGNPGNTIYF
cdr3_nt: TGTGCCAGCAGCCGAACAGGGAACCCTGGAAACACCATATATTTT

v_call: TRBV25-1
j_call: TRBJ1-1
d_call: TRBD1
clone_size: once
cdr3_aa: CASSEVEGGGGTEAFF
cdr3_nt: TGTGCCAGCAGTGAGGTCGAAGGGGGCGGTGGCACTGAAGCTTTCTTT

v_call: TRBV19
j_call: TRBJ2-5
d_call: TRBD2
clone_size: -
cdr3_aa: CASSQGQDSTGGQETQYF
cdr3_nt: TGTGCCAGTAGTCAGGGTCAGGATTCAACGGGAGGCCAAGAGACCCAGTACTTC

v_call: TRBV20-1
j_call: TRBJ1-2
d_call: -
clone_size: -
cdr3_aa: CSASGGVGNYGYTF
cdr3_nt: TGCAGTGCTAGTGGGGGGGTGGGCAACTATGGCTACACCTTC

v_call: TRBV28
j_call: TRBJ1-1
d_call: -
clone_size: -
cdr3_aa: CASTSENTEAFF
cdr3_nt: TGTGCCAGCACCTCAGAGAACACTGAAGCTTTCTTT

v_call: TRBV2
j_call: TRBJ1-5
d_call: -
clone_size: -
cdr3_aa: CASSVGGADQPQHF
cdr3_nt: TGTGCCAGCAGTGTAGGAGGGGCTGATCAGCCCCAGCATTTT

v_call: TRBV27
j_call: TRBJ2-3
d_call: -
clone_size: -
cdr3_aa: CASSFQDGTDTQYF
cdr3_nt: TGTGCCAGCAGTTTCCAGGATGGCACAGATACGCAGTATTTT

v_call: TRBV30
j_call: TRBJ1-6
d_call: TRBD1
clone_size: -
cdr3_aa: CAWRTAGGSNSPLHF
cdr3_nt: TGTGCCTGGAGGACTGCAGGGGGAAGTAATTCACCCCTCCACTTT

v_call: TRBV10-3
j_call: TRBJ2-7
d_call: -
clone_size: -
cdr3_aa: CAISEWIGGLSYEQYF
cdr3_nt: TGTGCCATCAGTGAGTGGATTGGAGGGCTCTCCTACGAGCAGTACTTC

v_call: TRBV27
j_call: TRBJ2-1
d_call: TRBD2
clone_size: -
cdr3_aa: CASSLRPTGTTTNEQFF
cdr3_nt: TGTGCCAGCAGTTTAAGACCTACCGGGACTACCACCAATGAGCAGTTCTTC

v_call: TRBV5-6
j_call: TRBJ2-7
d_call: -
clone_size: -
cdr3_aa: CASSLRRGGLYEQYF
cdr3_nt: TGTGCCAGCAGCTTGCGGAGAGGAGGACTCTACGAGCAGTACTTC

v_call: TRBV28
j_call: TRBJ2-7
d_call: TRBD1
clone_size: -
cdr3_aa: CASRSTGDYEQYF
cdr3_nt: TGTGCCAGCAGATCGACAGGGGACTACGAGCAGTACTTC

v_call: TRBV18
j_call: TRBJ1-3
d_call: -
clone_size: -
cdr3_aa: CASALTDSGNTIYF
cdr3_nt: TGTGCCAGCGCCTTAACAGACTCTGGAAACACCATATATTTT

v_call: TRBV4-3
j_call: TRBJ1-2
d_call: -
clone_size: -
cdr3_aa: CASSQTEDSYYGYTF
cdr3_nt: TGCGCCAGCAGCCAAACCGAGGACAGTTACTATGGCTACACCTTC

v_call: TRBV6-5
j_call: TRBJ2-7
d_call: -
clone_size: -
cdr3_aa: CASSRSPSYEQYF
cdr3_nt: TGTGCCAGCAGTAGATCACCCTCCTACGAGCAGTACTTC

v_call: TRBV18
j_call: TRBJ2-1
d_call: -
clone_size: -
cdr3_aa: CASSLALKDNEQFF
cdr3_nt: TGTGCCAGCTCACTAGCTCTGAAAGACAATGAGCAGTTCTTC

v_call: TRBV2
j_call: TRBJ2-5
d_call: TRBD2
clone_size: -
cdr3_aa: CASSPRAGGPLNTQYF
cdr3_nt: TGTGCCAGCAGTCCCAGGGCGGGAGGGCCTCTTAATACCCAGTACTTC

v_call: TRBV28
j_call: TRBJ2-7
d_call: TRBD2
clone_size: -
cdr3_aa: CASSGFFSGGSNYEQYF
cdr3_nt: TGTGCCAGCAGTGGATTCTTTTCCGGCGGGAGTAACTACGAGCAGTACTTC

v_call: TRBV5-1
j_call: TRBJ2-3
d_call: -
clone_size: -
cdr3_aa: CASSLGQGRTDTQYF
cdr3_nt: TGCGCCAGCAGCTTGGGGCAGGGTCGCACAGATACGCAGTATTTT

v_call: TRBV5-5
j_call: TRBJ2-2
d_call: -
clone_size: -
cdr3_aa: CASEPFTYTGELFF
cdr3_nt: TGTGCCAGCGAACCTTTTACGTACACCGGGGAGCTGTTTTTT

v_call: TRBV10-1
j_call: TRBJ2-3
d_call: -
clone_size: -
cdr3_aa: CASSDGQSTDTQYF
cdr3_nt: TGCGCCAGCAGTGACGGGCAGAGCACAGATACGCAGTATTTT

v_call: TRBV5-6
j_call: TRBJ2-6
d_call: -
clone_size: -
cdr3_aa: CASSLSIFSGANVLTF
cdr3_nt: TGTGCCAGCAGCTTGTCAATCTTCTCTGGGGCCAACGTCCTGACTTTC

v_call: TRBV5-4
j_call: TRBJ1-2
d_call: TRBD1
clone_size: -
cdr3_aa: CASSLGDRGYGYTF
cdr3_nt: TGTGCCAGCAGCTTGGGGGACAGGGGATATGGCTACACCTTC

v_call: TRBV9
j_call: TRBJ1-1
d_call: -
clone_size: -
cdr3_aa: CASSVGIQSTEAFF
cdr3_nt: TGTGCCAGCAGCGTCGGGATTCAGAGCACTGAAGCTTTCTTT

v_call: TRBV7-3
j_call: TRBJ1-5
d_call: -
clone_size: -
cdr3_aa: CASSLMGGEEAQHF
cdr3_nt: TGTGCCAGCAGCTTAATGGGGGGCGAGGAAGCCCAGCATTTT

v_call: TRBV18
j_call: TRBJ1-5
d_call: -
clone_size: once
cdr3_aa: CASSLGVREQPQHF
cdr3_nt: TGTGCCAGCTCACTAGGCGTCAGGGAACAGCCCCAGCATTTT

v_call: TRBV4-2
j_call: TRBJ1-2
d_call: TRBD1
clone_size: -
cdr3_aa: CASSQDLGTGVGYTF
cdr3_nt: TGTGCCAGCAGCCAAGATTTGGGGACAGGGGTTGGCTACACCTTC

v_call: TRBV7-9
j_call: TRBJ1-4
d_call: -
clone_size: -
cdr3_aa: CASSPQEAGAGNEKLFF
cdr3_nt: TGTGCCAGCAGCCCGCAGGAGGCAGGGGCGGGTAATGAAAAACTGTTTTTT

v_call: TRBV19
j_call: TRBJ1-1
d_call: -
clone_size: -
cdr3_aa: CASSIAEDTEAFF
cdr3_nt: TGTGCCAGTAGTATCGCGGAAGACACTGAAGCTTTCTTT

v_call: TRBV7-9
j_call: TRBJ1-1
d_call: TRBD1
clone_size: -
cdr3_aa: CASSLRTGREAFF
cdr3_nt: TGTGCCAGCAGCTTGCGGACAGGGCGCGAAGCTTTCTTT